Listed below are T cell receptor beta chains from one sample, sequenced in a study of radiation and T cells in renal cell carcinoma. Profiling relied on immunoSEQ multiplex PCR, and the TCRdb table lists in-frame clones only, not all of them. This table holds 120,000 to 150,000 clones, around 78% found once. The input for sequencing was blood, taken from a patient whose treatment included radiotherapy and nephrectomy. The source is a woman aged 50 to 60 with renal cell carcinoma. Both conserved end residues are part of each CDR3. The D gene is left open where the match is weak. A row's size may be missing; if present it is once, few, many or a size class.

d_gene: NA
j_gene: TRBJ2-7
v_gene: TRBV10-3
abundance: NA
CDR3nt: TGTGCCATCAGTGAGGTACGGGAACAGCAGTACTTC
CDR3aa: CAISEVREQQYF

d_gene: NA
j_gene: TRBJ2-7
v_gene: TRBV19
abundance: once
CDR3nt: TGTGCCAGTAGCTCACAGGGGGGGTCTTCCGAGCAGTACTTC
CDR3aa: CASSSQGGSSEQYF

d_gene: NA
j_gene: TRBJ1-5
v_gene: TRBV5-4
abundance: NA
CDR3nt: TGTGCCAGCAGCTTGGCTCCAGGGGTTAGCCAGCCCCAGCATTTT
CDR3aa: CASSLAPGVSQPQHF

d_gene: TRBD2
j_gene: TRBJ2-2
v_gene: TRBV4-1
abundance: NA
CDR3nt: TGCGCCAGCAGCCATGAAAGATTAGGGACTACCAACACCGGGGAGCTGTTTTTT
CDR3aa: CASSHERLGTTNTGELFF

d_gene: NA
j_gene: TRBJ2-7
v_gene: TRBV6-1
abundance: once
CDR3nt: TGTGCCAGCTCCCCTCGGAGCATACAGGCCTACGAGCAGTACTTC
CDR3aa: CASSPRSIQAYEQYF

d_gene: NA
j_gene: TRBJ1-4
v_gene: TRBV6-1
abundance: NA
CDR3nt: TGTGCCAGCAGTGAACGGGCAGCGCCAAGCCTGTTTTTT
CDR3aa: CASSERAAPSLFF

d_gene: NA
j_gene: TRBJ2-2
v_gene: TRBV9
abundance: NA
CDR3nt: TGTGCCAGCAGGCAGATGAACACCGGGGAGCTGTTTTTT
CDR3aa: CASRQMNTGELFF

d_gene: NA
j_gene: TRBJ1-6
v_gene: TRBV6-5
abundance: NA
CDR3nt: TGTGCCAGCAGTTCCCCAGGGAGCTCCTATAATTCACCCCTCCACTTT
CDR3aa: CASSSPGSSYNSPLHF

d_gene: NA
j_gene: TRBJ1-5
v_gene: TRBV28
abundance: NA
CDR3nt: TGTGCCAGCAGTTTATGGTGGGAGGGCAGGCAGCCCCAGCATTTT
CDR3aa: CASSLWWEGRQPQHF

d_gene: NA
j_gene: TRBJ2-5
v_gene: TRBV30
abundance: few
CDR3nt: TGTGCCTGGAGTGAGTTGGCCGTCCAAGAGACCCAGTACTTC
CDR3aa: CAWSELAVQETQYF

d_gene: NA
j_gene: TRBJ2-1
v_gene: TRBV19
abundance: NA
CDR3nt: TGTGCCAGTAGTAGATTCGGACAGCACAATGAGCAGTTCTTC
CDR3aa: CASSRFGQHNEQFF

d_gene: NA
j_gene: TRBJ2-7
v_gene: TRBV7-2
abundance: NA
CDR3nt: TGTGCCAGCAGCTTGTCCCAGGGTTTTGTGGAGCAGTACTTC
CDR3aa: CASSLSQGFVEQYF

d_gene: NA
j_gene: TRBJ1-4
v_gene: TRBV15
abundance: NA
CDR3nt: TGTGCCACCAGCAGAGATCGGGGGGGAACGGGTGAAAAACTGTTTTTT
CDR3aa: CATSRDRGGTGEKLFF

d_gene: NA
j_gene: TRBJ1-5
v_gene: TRBV7-9
abundance: NA
CDR3nt: TGTGCCAGCAGCTCAAGGGAGAGGGGTAATCAGCCCCAGCATTTT
CDR3aa: CASSSRERGNQPQHF

d_gene: NA
j_gene: TRBJ1-3
v_gene: TRBV7-8
abundance: NA
CDR3nt: TGTGCCAGCAGCTTCTCGACGGACTCTGGAAACACCATATATTTT
CDR3aa: CASSFSTDSGNTIYF

d_gene: NA
j_gene: TRBJ1-4
v_gene: TRBV11-2
abundance: NA
CDR3nt: TGTGCCAGCAGCCCTCTTCGGGGGGCTGGGGAAAAACTGTTTTTT
CDR3aa: CASSPLRGAGEKLFF

d_gene: NA
j_gene: TRBJ1-5
v_gene: TRBV28
abundance: NA
CDR3nt: TGTGCCAGCAGAGACAGGCTGGGTTACCTCCCCCAGCATTTT
CDR3aa: CASRDRLGYLPQHF

d_gene: NA
j_gene: TRBJ1-2
v_gene: TRBV30
abundance: many
CDR3nt: TGTGCCTGGAGTGGATCGGGCGGGTATGGCTACACCTTC
CDR3aa: CAWSGSGGYGYTF

d_gene: NA
j_gene: TRBJ2-1
v_gene: TRBV18
abundance: NA
CDR3nt: TGTGCCAGCTCACTAGCGGAGCGGAATGAGCAGTTCTTC
CDR3aa: CASSLAERNEQFF

d_gene: TRBD2
j_gene: TRBJ2-7
v_gene: TRBV27
abundance: NA
CDR3nt: TGTGCCAGCAGTTTGACTAGCGGGAGCTTGTACGAGCAGTACTTC
CDR3aa: CASSLTSGSLYEQYF

d_gene: TRBD1
j_gene: TRBJ2-2
v_gene: TRBV6-5
abundance: few
CDR3nt: TGTGCCAGCAGTCCCGGGACAGCGAACACCGGGGAGCTGTTTTTT
CDR3aa: CASSPGTANTGELFF

d_gene: NA
j_gene: TRBJ2-7
v_gene: TRBV4-2
abundance: NA
CDR3nt: TGTGCCAGCAGCCAAGTCCTAGCCTACGAGCAGTACTTC
CDR3aa: CASSQVLAYEQYF

d_gene: TRBD2
j_gene: TRBJ2-5
v_gene: TRBV4-2
abundance: NA
CDR3nt: TGTGCCAGCAGCTTTACTAGCGGACAAGAGACCCAGTACTTC
CDR3aa: CASSFTSGQETQYF

d_gene: TRBD2
j_gene: TRBJ2-1
v_gene: TRBV6-1
abundance: NA
CDR3nt: TGTGCCAGCAGTTCTCTAGCGGGAATCAGCAATGAGCAGTTCTTC
CDR3aa: CASSSLAGISNEQFF

d_gene: TRBD1
j_gene: TRBJ1-6
v_gene: TRBV2
abundance: NA
CDR3nt: TGTGCCAGCAGCGCCTCCGACAGGGCTTTGTCACCCCTCCACTTT
CDR3aa: CASSASDRALSPLHF

d_gene: TRBD2
j_gene: TRBJ2-5
v_gene: TRBV5-1
abundance: NA
CDR3nt: TGCGCCAGCAGCACTGTAGCGGGGGGGCAGGAGACCCAGTACTTC
CDR3aa: CASSTVAGGQETQYF

d_gene: NA
j_gene: TRBJ2-7
v_gene: TRBV7-2
abundance: NA
CDR3nt: TGTGCCAGCAGCCTCAGCGACAGGTCCGGGCACGAGCAGTACTTC
CDR3aa: CASSLSDRSGHEQYF

d_gene: TRBD1
j_gene: TRBJ1-2
v_gene: TRBV30
abundance: NA
CDR3nt: TGTGCCGCAACAGGGGAGGGGAGGGATGGCTACACCTTC
CDR3aa: CAATGEGRDGYTF

d_gene: NA
j_gene: TRBJ2-7
v_gene: TRBV6-5
abundance: NA
CDR3nt: TGTGCCAGCACCTCACCATCTCAGGACGAGCAGTACTTC
CDR3aa: CASTSPSQDEQYF

d_gene: NA
j_gene: TRBJ2-7
v_gene: TRBV2
abundance: NA
CDR3nt: TGTGCCAGCAACCCCCCCGAACCCAAGAACGAGCAGTACTTC
CDR3aa: CASNPPEPKNEQYF

d_gene: NA
j_gene: TRBJ2-7
v_gene: TRBV10-1
abundance: NA
CDR3nt: TGCGCCAGCGGGGGGGCCCACGAGCAGTACTTC
CDR3aa: CASGGAHEQYF

d_gene: NA
j_gene: TRBJ2-7
v_gene: TRBV30
abundance: NA
CDR3nt: TGTGCCTGGAGCCGCGGACAGTCCTACGAGCAGTACTTC
CDR3aa: CAWSRGQSYEQYF

d_gene: NA
j_gene: TRBJ1-2
v_gene: TRBV2
abundance: NA
CDR3nt: TGTGCCAGCGGGCTGACAGGCCAGGTCTATGGCTACACCTTC
CDR3aa: CASGLTGQVYGYTF

d_gene: TRBD2
j_gene: TRBJ2-5
v_gene: TRBV5-1
abundance: NA
CDR3nt: TGCGCCAGCAGCTTGACTAGCGGGGGGGAGACCCAGTACTTC
CDR3aa: CASSLTSGGETQYF

d_gene: TRBD2
j_gene: TRBJ2-1
v_gene: TRBV25-1
abundance: NA
CDR3nt: TGTGCCAGCAGTGATCCGACTAGCGGGCACAATGAGCAGTTCTTC
CDR3aa: CASSDPTSGHNEQFF

d_gene: TRBD2
j_gene: TRBJ2-5
v_gene: TRBV5-1
abundance: NA
CDR3nt: TGCGCCAGCAGCCCGACTAGCGAATACTTCCAAGAGACCCAGTACTTC
CDR3aa: CASSPTSEYFQETQYF

d_gene: NA
j_gene: TRBJ1-2
v_gene: TRBV6-5
abundance: NA
CDR3nt: TGTGCCAGCAGTCCACGGAACCTCTATGGCTACACCTTC
CDR3aa: CASSPRNLYGYTF

d_gene: NA
j_gene: TRBJ2-7
v_gene: TRBV5-1
abundance: NA
CDR3nt: TGCGCCAGCAGCATTTACAGGGAGGGTAGCGAGCAGTACTTC
CDR3aa: CASSIYREGSEQYF